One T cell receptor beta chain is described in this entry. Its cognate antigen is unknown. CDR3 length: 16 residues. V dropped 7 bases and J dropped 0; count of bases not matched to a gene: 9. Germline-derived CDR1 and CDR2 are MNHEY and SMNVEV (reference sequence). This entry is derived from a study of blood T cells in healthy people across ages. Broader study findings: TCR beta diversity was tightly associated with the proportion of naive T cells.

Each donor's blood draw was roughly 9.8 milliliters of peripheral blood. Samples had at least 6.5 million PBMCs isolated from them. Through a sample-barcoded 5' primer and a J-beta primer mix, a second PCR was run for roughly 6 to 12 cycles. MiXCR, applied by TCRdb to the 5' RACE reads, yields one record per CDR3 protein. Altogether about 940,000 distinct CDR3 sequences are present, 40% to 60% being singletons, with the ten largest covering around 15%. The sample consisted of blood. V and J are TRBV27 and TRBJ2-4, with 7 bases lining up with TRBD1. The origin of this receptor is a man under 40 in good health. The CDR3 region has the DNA TGTGCCAGCACCATGACAGGGATAGGAGCCAAAAACATTCAGTACTTC. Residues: CASTMTGIGAKNIQYF.